Sequencing of this T cell receptor (beta chain) was carried out in a study of blood T cells in healthy people across ages. Study conclusions and caveats: Older individuals had lower TCR beta diversity per million T cells (the decline was roughly linear). Diversity figures based on one million T cells were deemed too low. Changes seen in expanded clonotypes were possibly confounded by donor CMV status left unknown.

V gave up 0 bases and J gave up 4 bases, with 22 bases separating them. This CDR3 region has 19 residues. Germline values: CDR1 SGHAT, CDR2 FQNNGV. Next came a second PCR, run for about 7 to 11 cycles, which used a sample-barcoded 5' primer along with a J-beta primer mix. Tagging of each cDNA molecule was performed by a template-switch adaptor with 12 random nucleotides. TCRdb recomputed calls from the 5' RACE reads with MiXCR, one row per CDR3 protein. The table has 980,000 or so distinct CDR3 sequences, around 48% seen once. As concerns this clonotype: The antigen is unknown.

The chain employs TRBV11-2 and TRBJ2-4, with D tentatively TRBD2 (5 bases). Input material: blood. This receptor was identified in a man aged 25-45 years in good health. CDR3 nucleotides: TGTGCCAGCAGCTTAGATCGTCCCCAATACGGAGGAGTAAAAAACATTCAGTACTTC. Its protein product is CASSLDRPQYGGVKNIQYF.